This note documents a single TCR beta chain sequence. Its target is unknown. The CDR3 is 15 amino acids. Germline lookup yields CDR1 SGHTA and CDR2 FQGTGA. V dropped 5 bases and J dropped 13 bases, with 21 bases sitting between them. This sample stems from a study of cytomegalovirus exposure and HLA in healthy donors. General observations from the study: There were some public TCRs occurring in many donors, but most TCR sequences were rare.

Amplification used 60 Vbeta primers and 13 Jbeta primers. Assay used: immunoSEQ multiplex PCR; TCRdb lists only in-frame clones, some missing. The sample shows approximately 150,000 clones, 65% to 85% of them seen only once. The sequence derives from a woman aged 25 to 39 in good health and CMV-seropositive. The sequenced sample was PBMCs. The chain joins TRBV7-3 to TRBJ1-6, with D unresolved. The CDR3 coding sequence is TGTGCCAGCAGCCCCCCCAGAGCCCGGGAGGATCCCCTCCACTTT. Encoded protein: CASSPPRAREDPLHF. Full variable domain (outside the CDR3, taken from reference TRBV7-3 and TRBJ1-6): GAGVSQTPSNKVTEKGKYVELRCDPISGHTALYWYRQSLGQGPEFLIYFQGTGAADDSGLPNDRFFAVRPEGSVSTLKIQRTERGDSAVYLCASSPPRAREDPLHFGNGTRLTVT.